A selection of T cell receptor beta chains follows, all from one sample in a study of blood T cell repertoires in COVID-19. Sequencing used immunoSEQ multiplex PCR; TCRdb keeps in-frame clones, though not all of them. The data contain 100,000 to 150,000 clones, less than 90% of them singletons. Sequenced sample: PBMCs or T cells enriched from blood (not recorded which). The receptor set was obtained from a woman in her 30s who had recovered from COVID-19. Each CDR3 is given with its conserved first and last residue. D genes are given only for firm matches.

J	V	D	CDR3
TRBJ2-5	TRBV12-3/TRBV12-4	-	CASSLSRETQYF
TRBJ1-1	TRBV28	-	CASSRYRVTEAFF
TRBJ2-1	TRBV11-3	-	CASSSRGNSYNEQFF
TRBJ2-2	TRBV6-5	TRBD2	CASRTSGSTGELFF
TRBJ2-1	TRBV7-3	-	CASSRSSSGEQFF
TRBJ2-7	TRBV7-3	-	CASSLKHSYEQYF
TRBJ2-5	TRBV5-1	TRBD1	CASSPGQGSWETQYF
TRBJ2-1	TRBV5-6	-	CASSLDFVNEQFF
TRBJ2-5	TRBV18	-	CASSPPGGAQETQYF
TRBJ2-7	TRBV6-5	-	CASSYSREWYEQYF
TRBJ2-1	TRBV29-1	TRBD2	CSVETGTSGSNEQFF
TRBJ1-4	TRBV7-9	TRBD1	CASSTRQGSNEKLFF
TRBJ1-4	TRBV30	-	CAWSQGTLPNEKLFF
TRBJ2-7	TRBV27	TRBD2	CASSLTGGSSYEQYF
TRBJ1-2	TRBV18	TRBD1	CASSPGQGNPNYGYTF
TRBJ1-4	TRBV15	-	CATSRDQGGAPNEKLFF
TRBJ1-2	TRBV30	-	CAWGQGIDGYTF
TRBJ2-4	TRBV24-1	-	CATSGSGFPGNIQYF
TRBJ2-1	TRBV7-6	TRBD2	CASSSTGLAGQFF
TRBJ1-5	TRBV6-2/TRBV6-3	-	CASSYDGEGQPQHF
TRBJ1-6	TRBV7-2	-	CASSLAQAKNSPLHF
TRBJ1-2	TRBV19	-	CASSPGDGRFYGYTF
TRBJ2-1	TRBV14	TRBD2	CASNGPSGWGGKQFF
TRBJ1-3	TRBV7-8	-	CASSPGVTSSGNTIYF
TRBJ2-6	TRBV29-1	-	CSVRSADSGANVLTF
TRBJ1-2	TRBV2	-	CASSIQPGPRGGYTF
TRBJ2-5	TRBV2	TRBD2	CASSVSSGRSETQYF
TRBJ2-2	TRBV19	-	CASRSSNTGELFF
TRBJ2-2	TRBV11-2	-	CASSLNGHLNTGELFF
TRBJ1-4	TRBV7-2	TRBD1	CASSLKVTGTGQIF
TRBJ1-2	TRBV11-2	-	CASSQGFNYGYTF
TRBJ2-2	TRBV7-8	TRBD1	CAERQGPAGELFF
TRBJ2-2	TRBV5-4	-	CASSLVRAGELFF
TRBJ2-3	TRBV7-2	-	CASTISGGSGGTAQYF
TRBJ1-6	TRBV6-4	-	CASSLEGENSPLHF
TRBJ2-7	TRBV28	TRBD2	CATASGQFRYLYEQYF
TRBJ2-5	TRBV5-6	TRBD2	CASRRWGGRGIRETQYF
TRBJ2-1	TRBV7-2	TRBD2	CASSLVGTSGYNEQFF
TRBJ2-3	TRBV7-2	-	CASTLGQLADTQYF
TRBJ1-6	TRBV21-1	-	CASSPRGGGDSPLHF
TRBJ2-5	TRBV2	TRBD2	CASSGEQGTSGTVPQETQYF
TRBJ2-7	TRBV28	TRBD2	CAIAGGGSEQYF
TRBJ2-3	TRBV29-1	TRBD2	CSVDVAGGTQYF
TRBJ1-5	TRBV24-1	-	CATSVHYSNQPQHF
TRBJ1-6	TRBV9	TRBD1	CASRADRGLNSPLHF
TRBJ2-3	TRBV11-2	-	CASSLGQVRTDTQYF
TRBJ2-7	TRBV24-1	-	CATSDGPGSSYEQYF
TRBJ1-1	TRBV28	-	CASSSRVGEAFF
TRBJ2-5	TRBV18	TRBD2	CASSPGYLAVALGETQYF
TRBJ1-6	TRBV5-1	TRBD1	CASSLDHGTGGSPLHF
TRBJ1-6	TRBV5-3	-	CARSLHLSSYNSPLHF
TRBJ2-1	TRBV11-2	TRBD2	CASSLGAGGPYNEQFF
TRBJ1-5	TRBV3-1/TRBV3-2	-	CASSQDRGPDQPQHF
TRBJ2-5	TRBV7-2	TRBD2	CASSSPLAGSRETQYF
TRBJ1-1	TRBV27	TRBD1	CASSAGQGWNTEAFF
TRBJ2-3	TRBV12-3/TRBV12-4	TRBD2	CASSASGPDTQYF
TRBJ2-7	TRBV7-6	TRBD2	CASSLRLAGVDEQYF